In its sample, the clone carrying this T cell receptor (beta chain) was seen once. This entry comes from a study of technical replicates of blood from a few donors. Germline V gene data show CDR1 as SEHNR and CDR2 as FQNEAQ (reference sequence). V was clipped by 5 bases and J by 9 bases; unmatched bases: 14. The CDR3 extends over 16 amino acids. The method was immunoSEQ multiplex PCR; TCRdb's version includes in-frame clones alone and lacks a portion of them. The sample lists about 14,000 clones, roughly 80% occurring once. This chain uses TRBV7-9 with TRBJ2-3, with 10 bases aligning to TRBD1. The sequenced sample consisted of PBMCs. The clonotype was recovered from a human donor in good health. For the CDR3, the DNA is TGTGCCAGCAGCCCACACTCGACAGGGGGCAGGCCGACGCAGTATTTT. As protein: CASSPHSTGGRPTQYF.